Following are 21 T cell receptor beta chains from one sample sequenced in a study of technical replicates of blood from several donors. Sequencing used immunoSEQ multiplex PCR; TCRdb keeps in-frame clones, though not all of them. The table records 95,000 or so clones, about 95% of them present only once. Sequencing was performed on T cells isolated from PBMCs. The receptors were gathered from a human donor in good health.

The chain uses TRBV2 and TRBJ1-1; 7 bases match TRBD1. Germline V gene lookup returns CDR1 SNHLY and CDR2 FYNNEI. Germline trimming cut 6 bases from V and 1 base from J; bases unmatched to any gene: 8. There are 15 residues in the CDR3. The CDR3 region is CASSPQRGPNTEAFF. The CDR3 nucleotides read TGTGCCAGCAGCCCGCAGAGGGGGCCGAACACTGAAGCTTTCTTT.

V usage is TRBV19 and J usage is TRBJ2-1, with D possibly matching TRBD2 (5 bases). Deletions cut 2 bases from V and 4 bases from J, with 9 bases between. The germline V gene has CDR1 LNHDA and CDR2 SQIVND (reference sequence). The length of the CDR3 is 14 residues. This CDR3 is CASSISEAYNEQFF. The DNA for the CDR3 is TGTGCCAGTAGTATATCGGAGGCGTACAATGAGCAGTTCTTC.

The J gene is TRBJ1-3, the V gene TRBV19; 9 bases line up with TRBD1. J gave up 7 bases and V 5 bases, and 9 bases lay outside the gene matches. Germline V gives CDR1 LNHDA, CDR2 SQIVND (reference sequence). The CDR3 loop spans 15 amino acids. The CDR3 here is CASSWGTGRLNTIYF. DNA of the CDR3: TGTGCCAGTAGTTGGGGGACAGGGAGATTGAACACCATATATTTT.

This sequence joins TRBV7-9 and TRBJ2-7, with 7 bases identical to TRBD2. J lost 3 bases, V lost 2 bases, and 10 bases had no gene match. Germline CDR1 and CDR2: SEHNR and FQNEAQ (reference sequence). This CDR3 contains 16 residues. CDR3 sequence: CASSLFGWREYYEQYF. CDR3 bases: TGTGCCAGCAGCTTATTCGGTTGGCGGGAGTACTACGAGCAGTACTTC.

The V call is TRBV4-1, the J call TRBJ1-2; no clear D gene. The V end lost 0 bases, the J end lost 0 bases, and 17 bases lay between the germline ends. This CDR3 has 18 amino acids. Germline assignment: CDR1 MGHRA and CDR2 YSYEKL. Here the CDR3 DNA reads TGCGCCAGCAGCCAAGATCGTTATTCAGACAACCCTAACTATGGCTACACCTTC. Protein sequence: CASSQDRYSDNPNYGYTF.

This clone showed up just once. This chain uses TRBV27 with TRBJ2-1; 7 positions match TRBD1. The CDR3 is made up of 13 amino acids. Germline loops: CDR1 MNHEY, CDR2 SMNVEV (reference sequence). V lost 3 bases and J lost 6; bases outside the gene matches: 2. The chain's CDR3 is CASSLAGGNEQFF. In nucleotides, the CDR3 is TGTGCCAGCAGTTTGGCAGGGGGCAATGAGCAGTTCTTC.

The chain has TRBV6-5 and TRBJ2-5; TRBD1 matches 7 bases. V lost 4 bases, J lost 3 bases, and 2 bases stayed unmatched. Germline V gives CDR1 MNHEY, CDR2 SVGAGI. This CDR3 comprises 13 residues. The CDR3 protein is CASSWGTEETQYF. CDR3 DNA: TGTGCCAGCAGTTGGGGGACAGAAGAGACCCAGTACTTC.

This chain uses TRBV28 with TRBJ1-4; D is ambiguous. CDR3 length: 11 amino acids. Germline CDR1 MDHEN, CDR2 SYDVKM. Between the trimmed V and J ends, which lost 5 bases and 5 bases, there was a span of 3 bases. CDR3 sequence reads: CASSVNEKLFF. The CDR3 DNA is TGTGCCAGCAGTGTAAATGAAAAACTGTTTTTT.

This chain connects TRBV9 to TRBJ1-5, with D possibly being TRBD1 (5 bases). The CDR3 loop spans 14 amino acids. Trimming pared 0 bases from V and 8 bases from J, leaving 12 bases between. Germline-derived CDR1 and CDR2 are SGDLS and YYNGEE. The CDR3 DNA reads TGTGCCAGCAGCGTAGGTGCCGCGGGGGAGCCCCAGCATTTT. It codes for CASSVGAAGEPQHF.

In its sample, this clone was seen once. The chain carries TRBV2 and TRBJ2-3, with 9 bases identical to TRBD2. Looked up from germline, CDR1 is SNHLY and CDR2 is FYNNEI. J lost 5 bases, V lost 0 bases, and 6 bases had no gene match. The CDR3 runs to 16 residues. The CDR3 DNA follows: TGTGCCAGCAGTGAAGCGGGCGTACTAGCGGGAGATACGCAGTATTTT. Protein: CASSEAGVLAGDTQYF.

V is TRBV19 and J is TRBJ1-2; possibly TRBD1 for D (6 bases). Germline values: CDR1 LNHDA, CDR2 SQIVND (reference sequence). The V and J ends lost 2 bases and 4 bases respectively, with 11 bases between them. The CDR3 is made up of 14 amino acids. CDR3 DNA sequence: TGTGCCAGTAGTATACAGACAGGAACCTATGGCTACACCTTC. Its translation: CASSIQTGTYGYTF.

The genes are TRBV11-2 and TRBJ2-7; possible D gene TRBD1, 5 bases. This CDR3 is built from 12 residues. V lost 1 base and J 4 bases, leaving 5 bases between the germline ends. Germline CDR1 SGHAT, CDR2 FQNNGV. The CDR3 DNA sequence: TGTGCCAGCAGCTTAGCAGGGTACGAGCAGTACTTC. This codes for CASSLAGYEQYF.

V usage is TRBV12-2 and J usage is TRBJ2-1; TRBD2, the table's D call, lacks a check against the DNA. TRBV12-2 is annotated as a pseudogene. This CDR3 comprises 18 residues. The CDR3 coding sequence is TGTGCAAGTCGCCCGTGGCGGGACCCCCACCCGATTTACAATGAGCAGTTCTTC. Amino acids: CASRPWRDPHPIYNEQFF.

This chain's CDR3 is CASSFGQATEAFF. CDR3 coding DNA: TGCGCCAGCAGCTTCGGACAGGCCACTGAAGCTTTCTTT. J is TRBJ1-1 and V is TRBV5-1, with 7 bases identical to TRBD1. J lost 4 bases, V lost 2 bases, and 2 bases had no gene match. The CDR3 sequence is 13 residues long. Looked up from germline, CDR1 is SGHRS and CDR2 is YFSETQ. Filled out from reference TRBV5-1 and TRBJ1-1, the complete variable domain reads KAGVTQTPRYLIKTRGQQVTLSCSPISGHRSVSWYQQTPGQGLQFLFEYFSETQRNKGNFPGRFSGRQFSNSRSEMNVSTLELGDSALYLCASSFGQATEAFFGQGTRLTVV.

The chain couples TRBV9 to TRBJ2-1; perhaps TRBD2 as D (6 bases). This CDR3 is 16 amino acids long. V lost 3 bases, J lost 2 bases, and 15 bases lay in between. CDR1 and CDR2 from the germline V gene are SGDLS and YYNGEE. The chain's CDR3 is CASSAPVGGAYNEQFF. The CDR3 coding sequence is TGTGCCAGCAGCGCTCCTGTGGGGGGAGCCTACAATGAGCAGTTCTTC.

The genes are TRBV11-3 and TRBJ2-3; D is unclear. The CDR3 is made up of 14 amino acids. Per germline, CDR1 SGHNT and CDR2 YENEEA. The V gene lost 1 base and the J gene lost 0 bases, with 5 bases spanning the gap. CDR3 bases: TGTGCCAGCAGCTTAGGGGCTAGCACAGATACGCAGTATTTT. This codes for CASSLGASTDTQYF.

This chain links TRBV6-5 with TRBJ2-7; possibly TRBD2 for D (6 bases). The V gene's germline CDR1 is MNHEY and CDR2 SVGAGI. The CDR3 has 13 residues. With 8 bases removed from V and 5 bases from J, the gap between germline ends came to 16 bases. The CDR3 bases are TGTGCCAGCTGGAGGGGAAATCAGAACGAGCAGTACTTC. This gives the protein CASWRGNQNEQYF.

The gene calls are TRBV28 and TRBJ1-1; D not resolved. Germline CDR1 and CDR2: MDHEN and SYDVKM. CDR3 length equals 16 residues. Between the trimmed V and J ends, which lost 9 bases and 1 base, there was a span of 21 bases. CDR3 region: CASPLSREVWNTEAFF. Here the CDR3 DNA reads TGTGCCAGTCCCCTTTCACGCGAGGTTTGGAACACTGAAGCTTTCTTT. Looking up the rest from reference TRBV28 and TRBJ1-1 gives the full variable domain: DVKVTQSSRYLVKRTGEKVFLECVQDMDHENMFWYRQDPGLGLRLIYFSYDVKMKEKGDIPEGYSVSREKKERFSLILESASTNQTSMYLCASPLSREVWNTEAFFGQGTRLTVV.

The chain carries TRBV6-5 and TRBJ2-2; 7 nucleotides agree with TRBD2. Germline V gene data show CDR1 as MNHEY and CDR2 as SVGAGI. After removal of 5 bases from V and 1 base from J, the junction contained 4 bases not matched to a gene. The CDR3 extends over 15 amino acids. CDR3 in DNA: TGTGCCAGCAGTGGGGGGGGGAGGAACACCGGGGAGCTGTTTTTT. It specifies CASSGGGRNTGELFF.

This chain connects TRBV27 to TRBJ1-5; D may be TRBD1 (5 bases). The V and J ends lost 8 bases and 0 bases respectively, with 20 bases between them. The germline CDR1 and CDR2 sequences are MNHEY and SMNVEV (reference sequence). The CDR3 totals 17 residues. Written as DNA, the CDR3 is TGTGCCAGCCGCCAAGGGACTCTCCTCCATAGCAATCAGCCCCAGCATTTT. Its protein is CASRQGTLLHSNQPQHF.

This clone was detected only once. The chain uses TRBV30 and TRBJ1-3; no clear D gene. The germline V and J ends were trimmed by 5 bases and 8 bases, with 10 bases remaining between them. This CDR3 has 11 amino acids. Germline assignment: CDR1 GTSNPN and CDR2 SVGIG (reference sequence). The CDR3 reads CAWGLKDTIYF. DNA for the CDR3: TGTGCCTGGGGACTAAAAGACACCATATATTTT.